Listed here is a single TCR beta chain. Looked up from germline, CDR1 is MNHNS and CDR2 is SASEGT. The CDR3 is 16 residues long. Trimming removed 4 bases from V and 2 bases from J; junction bases left unmatched: 5. Authors' data handling: Researchers report that nucleated cell counts were estimated from reference gene primer amplification. TCRdb's table, derived via immunoSEQ multiplex PCR, lists solely in-frame clones and lacks some. The V and J calls and clone size are taken from that table; D and trimming were inferred from the DNA. The repertoire includes 70,000 to 100,000 clones, around 75% of them detected once, and approximately 4% sits in the top ten. These data are taken from a study of blood T cell repertoires in COVID-19. The overall study: Sites in the United States, Italy and Spain provided acute and convalescent COVID-19 samples. In each case, the material was cDNA or gDNA derived from T cells, B-cell-depleted T cells, or PBMCs.

The chain is built from TRBV6-1 and TRBJ2-7, with 13 bases aligning to TRBD2. The sequenced sample was peripheral blood. This sequence originates from a woman in her fifties or sixties with acute or convalescent COVID-19. CDR3 sequence: CASSASGTSGTYEQYF. CDR3 DNA: TGTGCCAGCAGTGCCTCCGGGACTAGCGGGACCTACGAGCAGTACTTC.